The rows below give T cell receptor delta chains drawn from one sample of a study of fetal and pediatric gammadelta thymocytes. TCRdb made new clone calls on the reads using CATT. The profile shows some 1,200 delta-chain clones, roughly a third of them singletons. The sample was non-Vgamma9Vdelta2 gamma-delta T cells from the thymus. The receptors stem from a child who underwent cardiac surgery and was recorded as healthy. The CDR3 runs from the conserved cysteine through the conserved F or W. The order of the fields is J gene, V gene, D gene, CDR3 protein. A D gene is named only where the DNA matches it firmly.

TRDJ1	TRDV1	TRDD2	CALGEPFQGPSYGPTSLGIAYTDKLIF
TRDJ1	TRDV1	TRDD3	CALGEVPYAYWGLRVQLPNTDKLIF
TRDJ1	TRDV3	NA	CALRGTGGGLPPTGAYTDKLIF
TRDJ1	TRDV1	TRDD3	CALGELLGTNNTRLRCLGDTDKLIF
TRDJ1	TRAV38-2/DV8	TRDD3	CAWGDTDDKLIF
TRDJ1	TRAV38-2/DV8	TRDD3	CAYRSASGGSKMYTDKLIF
TRDJ1	TRDV1	NA	CALAGAGDPPEYTDKLIF
TRDJ1	TRAV38-2/DV8	TRDD3	CAYRSGPSQYWGIGGKLIF
TRDJ2	TRDV1	TRDD3	CALGELRSYGYWGIRATAQLFF
TRDJ1	TRAV38-2/DV8	TRDD3	CAYRSLSFPTTLGDTYTDKLIF
TRDJ1	TRDV1	NA	CALGELAVPTRGRLFTDSDKLIF
TRDJ1	TRAV38-2/DV8	TRDD3	CAYRSVYVAEYWGIPGADKLIF
TRDJ1	TRDV1	NA	CALGENYGGDIYTDKLIF
TRDJ1	TRDV1	TRDD3	CALGELGTYWGIRVFTDKLIF
TRDJ1	TRDV1	NA	CALGELSLRIQLTDKLIF
TRDJ1	TRDV3	NA	CASQKGIGRPSYSLGDRKGPDKLIF
TRDJ1	TRDV1	TRDD3	CALGEGPVLGKDTDKLIF
TRDJ1	TRDV1	NA	CALGEISLPPAVKYTDKLIF
TRDJ1	TRDV1	TRDD3	CALGDPPPYGTVTGGSTFTDKLIF
TRDJ4	TRDV1	TRDD3	CALQSRRYWGIQALIF
TRDJ1	TRDV1	NA	CALGDRKEELGGEYTDKLIF
TRDJ1	TRDV1	NA	CARILSSTDKLIF
TRDJ1	TRDV3	TRDD3	CAFLLPLMGDTGTDKLIF
TRDJ1	TRDV1	NA	CALGDRRRSSPWSLTDKLIF